This T cell receptor (beta chain) was observed in a study of vaccination and CD4 T cells after COVID-19. Study in general: Timing of post-vaccine sample collection was a median approximately 72 days after dose two, with a range of 14 to 241. Findings and caveats of the study: A median of approximately 88% of reactive clones, in convalescent patients, became evident only post-vaccination.

Documented treatment: roughly 10-day PBMC culture with coronavirus spike peptide pools or control peptides (ViraFEST assay). On this clonotype itself: Its antigen is unidentified.

Sequence data for DNA of cultured CD4+ T cells were generated by the Oncomine TCR Beta short-read assay. TCRdb ran MiXCR on the PCR reads and lists one entry per CDR3 protein. The top ten clones hold about 10% of a sample with roughly 16,000 distinct CDR3 sequences, 50% of them seen once. This CDR3 is 13 amino acids long. Germline assignment: CDR1 GTSNPN and CDR2 SVGIG (reference sequence). The V and J ends lost 2 bases and 2 bases respectively, with 9 bases between them. The source of this sequence is a human donor who had recovered from COVID-19. The sequenced sample was CD4+ T cells from blood, cultured in vitro. The chain recombines TRBV30 with TRBJ1-2; no firm D call. The CDR3 reads CAWSLRGNYGYTF. CDR3 DNA sequence: TGTGCCTGGAGTCTCCGAGGGAACTATGGCTACACCTTC.